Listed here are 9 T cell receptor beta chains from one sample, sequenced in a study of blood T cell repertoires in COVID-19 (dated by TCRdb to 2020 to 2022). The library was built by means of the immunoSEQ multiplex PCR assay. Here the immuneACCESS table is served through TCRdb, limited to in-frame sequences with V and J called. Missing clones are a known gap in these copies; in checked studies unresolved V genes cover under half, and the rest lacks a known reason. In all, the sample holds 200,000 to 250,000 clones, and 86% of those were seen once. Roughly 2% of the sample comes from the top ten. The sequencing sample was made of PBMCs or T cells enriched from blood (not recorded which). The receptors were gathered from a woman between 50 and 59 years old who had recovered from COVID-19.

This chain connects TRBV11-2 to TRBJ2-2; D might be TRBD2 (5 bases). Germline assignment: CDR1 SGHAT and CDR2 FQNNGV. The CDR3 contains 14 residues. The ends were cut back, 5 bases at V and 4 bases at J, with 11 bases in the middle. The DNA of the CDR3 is TGTGCCAGCAGCGGAGCGGTGGTCACCGGGGAGCTGTTTTTT. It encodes CASSGAVVTGELFF.

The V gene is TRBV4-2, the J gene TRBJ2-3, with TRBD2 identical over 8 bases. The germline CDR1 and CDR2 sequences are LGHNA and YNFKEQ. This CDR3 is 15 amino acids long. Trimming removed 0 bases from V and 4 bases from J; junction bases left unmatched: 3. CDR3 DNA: TGTGCCAGCAGCCAAGAAGCGGGAGACCCAGATACGCAGTATTTT. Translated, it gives CASSQEAGDPDTQYF.

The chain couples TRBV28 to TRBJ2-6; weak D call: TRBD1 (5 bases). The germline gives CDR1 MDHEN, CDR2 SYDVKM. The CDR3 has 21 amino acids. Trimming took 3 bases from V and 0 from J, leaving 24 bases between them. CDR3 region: CASSLRRAGLPISSGANVLTF. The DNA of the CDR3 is TGTGCCAGCAGTTTGAGAAGGGCAGGGCTTCCTATTAGCTCTGGGGCCAACGTCCTGACTTTC.

CDR3 nucleotide sequence: TGTGCCAGCAGTTTAGGGTGGGGCGAAAAACTGTTTTTT. This encodes CASSLGWGEKLFF. This chain joins TRBV12-3 or TRBV12-4 and TRBJ1-4, with TRBD1 as a possible D gene (5 bases). The CDR3 loop spans 13 amino acids. V lost 1 base and J lost 8, with 8 bases in between.

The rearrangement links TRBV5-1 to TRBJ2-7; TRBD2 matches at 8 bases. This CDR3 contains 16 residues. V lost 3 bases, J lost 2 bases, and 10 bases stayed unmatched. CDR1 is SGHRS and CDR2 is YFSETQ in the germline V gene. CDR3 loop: CASSSTGRGGTYEQYF. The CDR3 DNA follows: TGCGCCAGCAGCTCGACGGGCCGGGGGGGAACCTACGAGCAGTACTTC.

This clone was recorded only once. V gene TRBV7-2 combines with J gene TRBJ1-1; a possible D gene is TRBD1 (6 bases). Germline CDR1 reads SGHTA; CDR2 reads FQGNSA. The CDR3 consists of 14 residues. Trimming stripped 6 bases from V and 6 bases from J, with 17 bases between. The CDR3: CASSIYREGAEAFF. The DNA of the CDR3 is TGTGCCAGCAGTATATACAGGGAAGGGGCTGAAGCTTTCTTT.

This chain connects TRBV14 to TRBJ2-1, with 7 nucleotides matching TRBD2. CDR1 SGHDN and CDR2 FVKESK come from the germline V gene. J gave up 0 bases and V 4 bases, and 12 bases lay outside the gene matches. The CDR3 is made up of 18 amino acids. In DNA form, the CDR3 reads TGTGCCAGCAGCCGAAGGCAACTAGCGATCAGCTCCTACAATGAGCAGTTCTTC. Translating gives CASSRRQLAISSYNEQFF.

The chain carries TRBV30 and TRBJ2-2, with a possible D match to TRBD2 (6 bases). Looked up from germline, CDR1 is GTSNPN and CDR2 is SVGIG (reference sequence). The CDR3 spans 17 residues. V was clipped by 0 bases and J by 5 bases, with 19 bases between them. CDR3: CAWSVISRLVGTGELFF. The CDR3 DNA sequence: TGTGCCTGGAGTGTTATAAGTCGACTAGTTGGTACCGGGGAGCTGTTTTTT.

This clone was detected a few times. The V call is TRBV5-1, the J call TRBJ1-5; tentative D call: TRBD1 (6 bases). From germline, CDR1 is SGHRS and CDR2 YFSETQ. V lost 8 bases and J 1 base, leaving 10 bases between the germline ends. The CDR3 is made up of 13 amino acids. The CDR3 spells CARRGGSNQPQHF. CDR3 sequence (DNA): TGCGCCAGGAGGGGGGGAAGCAATCAGCCCCAGCATTTT. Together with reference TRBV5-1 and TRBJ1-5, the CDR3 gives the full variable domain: KAGVTQTPRYLIKTRGQQVTLSCSPISGHRSVSWYQQTPGQGLQFLFEYFSETQRNKGNFPGRFSGRQFSNSRSEMNVSTLELGDSALYLCARRGGSNQPQHFGDGTRLSIL.